The 3 T cell receptor beta chains reported below all come from one sample, sequenced in a study of control samples from healthy donors and cancer patients. The data were produced by immunoSEQ multiplex PCR, yet TCRdb's version contains in-frame clones alone and is incomplete. The sample includes around 68,000 clones, 83% of them seen just once. What was sequenced was blood. These receptors originate from a man aged 55 to 69 in good health.

The chain is built from TRBV6-2 or TRBV6-3 and TRBJ2-7, with D possibly being TRBD1 (6 bases). CDR1 MNHEY and CDR2 SVGEGT come from the germline V gene. This CDR3 comprises 15 residues. With 5 bases removed from V and 3 bases from J, the gap between germline ends came to 17 bases. The CDR3 coding sequence is TGTGCCAGCAGTCAGACCCCGACAGGATTCTACGAGCAGTACTTC. This encodes CASSQTPTGFYEQYF.

The V and J genes are TRBV7-8 and TRBJ2-3; D may correspond to TRBD1 or TRBD2 (5 bases each). CDR1 and CDR2 (germline): SGHVS, FQNEAQ. The CDR3 consists of 14 residues. The V end was cut by 5 bases, the J end by 2 bases, with 11 bases between. The CDR3 spells CASSQRDVTDTQYF. The CDR3 bases are TGTGCCAGCAGCCAACGGGACGTCACAGATACGCAGTATTTT. Supplemented by reference TRBV7-8 and TRBJ2-3, the full variable domain reads GAGVSQSPRYKVAKRGQDVALRCDPISGHVSLFWYQQALGQGPEFLTYFQNEAQLDKSGLPSDRFFAERPEGSVSTLKIQRTQQEDSAVYLCASSQRDVTDTQYFGPGTRLTVL.

This clone was observed a single time. This chain connects TRBV15 to TRBJ2-4, with a tentative D call TRBD1 (5 bases). Trimming left V 3 bases short and J 8 bases short, with 17 bases between. The CDR3 extends over 15 amino acids. Germline lookup yields CDR1 LNHNV and CDR2 YYDKDF (reference sequence). CDR3 region: CATSRTRQGGDIQYF. The CDR3 DNA sequence: TGTGCCACCAGCAGGACCCGGCAGGGTGGGGACATTCAGTACTTC.